The clone carrying this T cell receptor (beta chain) was seen only once. Its antigen is currently unknown. Germline loops: CDR1 KGHSH, CDR2 LQKENI. The CDR3 consists of 14 residues. V shed 1 base and J shed 4 bases, with 10 bases lying between them. Method: immunoSEQ multiplex PCR; TCRdb's copy keeps in-frame clones and lacks some. Here the sample spans under 600,000 clones, more than 95% being singletons. The data were taken from a study of shared clonotypes between healthy human individuals. Overall study findings and caveats: Generally, naive subsets came out with larger estimated richness than memory subsets. Clonotypes shared by all four sorted-subset donors had higher generation probabilities than non-shared clonotypes.

This TCR was sampled from a woman aged 25-40 years in good health. The chain uses TRBV18 and TRBJ1-2; D is unclear. The sample consisted of naive CD4+ T cells sorted from blood. As for subset: CD45RA+ positively selected. Here the CDR3 reads CASSPRESTYGYTF. The DNA of the CDR3 is TGTGCCAGCTCACCACGGGAGTCGACCTATGGCTACACCTTC.